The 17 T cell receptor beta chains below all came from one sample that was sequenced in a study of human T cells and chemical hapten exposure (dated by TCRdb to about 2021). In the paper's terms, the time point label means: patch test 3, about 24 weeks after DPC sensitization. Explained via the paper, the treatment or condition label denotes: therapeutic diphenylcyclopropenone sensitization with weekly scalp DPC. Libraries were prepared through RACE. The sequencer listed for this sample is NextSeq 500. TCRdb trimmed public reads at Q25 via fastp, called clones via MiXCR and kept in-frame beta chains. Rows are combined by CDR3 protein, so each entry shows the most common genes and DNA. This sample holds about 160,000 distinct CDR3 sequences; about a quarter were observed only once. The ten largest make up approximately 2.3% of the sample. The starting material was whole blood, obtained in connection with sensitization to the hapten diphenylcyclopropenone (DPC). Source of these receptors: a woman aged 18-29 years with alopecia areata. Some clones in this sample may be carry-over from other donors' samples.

CDR3 bases: TGCAGCGTAGGCCGGACAGGGAGCGGCGCTTTCTTT. This gives the protein CSVGRTGSGAFF. The V gene is TRBV29-1, the J gene TRBJ1-1, with 8 nucleotides matching TRBD1. Losses at the gene ends were 6 bases for V and 11 bases for J; bases not matched to a gene: 11. Germline V CDR1 and CDR2: SQVTM, ANQGSEA. The CDR3 has 12 residues.

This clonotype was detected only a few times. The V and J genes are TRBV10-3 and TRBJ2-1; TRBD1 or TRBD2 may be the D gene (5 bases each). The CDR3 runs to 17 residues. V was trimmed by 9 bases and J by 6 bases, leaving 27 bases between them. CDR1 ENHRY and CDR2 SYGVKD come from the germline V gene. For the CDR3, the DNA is TGTGCCATAAGCGATAAAGAGGGGATACAAGCTCTCAATGAGCAGTTCTTC. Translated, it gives CAISDKEGIQALNEQFF.

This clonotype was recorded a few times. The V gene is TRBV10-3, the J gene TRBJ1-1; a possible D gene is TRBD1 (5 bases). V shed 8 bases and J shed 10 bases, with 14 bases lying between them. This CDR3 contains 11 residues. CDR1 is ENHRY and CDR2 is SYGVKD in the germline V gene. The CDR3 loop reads CAIRGGVVAFF. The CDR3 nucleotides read TGTGCCATCCGTGGGGGGGTGGTAGCTTTCTTT.

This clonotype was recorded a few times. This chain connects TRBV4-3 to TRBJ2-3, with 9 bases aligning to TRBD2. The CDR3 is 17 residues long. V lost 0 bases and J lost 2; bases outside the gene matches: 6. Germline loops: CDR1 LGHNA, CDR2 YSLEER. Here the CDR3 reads CASSQEFSGGVTDTQYF. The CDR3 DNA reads TGCGCCAGCAGCCAAGAGTTTAGCGGGGGAGTCACAGATACGCAGTATTTT.

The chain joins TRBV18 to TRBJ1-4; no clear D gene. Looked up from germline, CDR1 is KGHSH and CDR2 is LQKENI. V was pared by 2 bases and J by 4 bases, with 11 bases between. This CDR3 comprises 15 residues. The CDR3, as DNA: TGTGCCAGCTCACCAACCGCACTGATTAATGAAAAACTGTTTTTT. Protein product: CASSPTALINEKLFF.

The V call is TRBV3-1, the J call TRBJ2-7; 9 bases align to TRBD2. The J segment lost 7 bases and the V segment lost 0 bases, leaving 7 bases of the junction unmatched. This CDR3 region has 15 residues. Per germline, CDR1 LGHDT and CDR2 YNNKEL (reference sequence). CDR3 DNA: TGTGCCAGCAGCCAAGATTGGCTAGCGGGAAGGGAGCAGTACTTC. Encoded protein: CASSQDWLAGREQYF.

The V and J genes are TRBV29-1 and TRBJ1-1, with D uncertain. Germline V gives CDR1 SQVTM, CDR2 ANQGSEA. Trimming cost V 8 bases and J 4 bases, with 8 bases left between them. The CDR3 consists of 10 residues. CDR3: CSSSTTEAFF. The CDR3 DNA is TGCAGCTCATCCACCACTGAAGCTTTCTTT.

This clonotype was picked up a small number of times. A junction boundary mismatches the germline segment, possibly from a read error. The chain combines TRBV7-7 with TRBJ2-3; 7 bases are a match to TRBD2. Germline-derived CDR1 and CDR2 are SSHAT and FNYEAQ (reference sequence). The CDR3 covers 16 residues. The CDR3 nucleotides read TGTGCTAGCAGCCGCCAGCCGGGACTAAGCACAGATACGCAGTATTTT. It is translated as CASSRQPGLSTDTQYF.

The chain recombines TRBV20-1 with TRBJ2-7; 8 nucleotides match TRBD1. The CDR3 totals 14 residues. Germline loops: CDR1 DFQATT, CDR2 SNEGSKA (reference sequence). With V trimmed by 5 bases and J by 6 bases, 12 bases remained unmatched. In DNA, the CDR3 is TGCAGTGCTCCGGGACAGGTGATATCGCTCGAGCAGTACTTC. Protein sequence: CSAPGQVISLEQYF.

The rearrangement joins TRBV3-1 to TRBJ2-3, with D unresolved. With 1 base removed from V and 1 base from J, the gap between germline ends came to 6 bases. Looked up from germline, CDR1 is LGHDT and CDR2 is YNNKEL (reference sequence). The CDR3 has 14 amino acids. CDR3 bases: TGTGCCAGCAGCCAAGGCAGCGGCACAGATACGCAGTATTTT. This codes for CASSQGSGTDTQYF.

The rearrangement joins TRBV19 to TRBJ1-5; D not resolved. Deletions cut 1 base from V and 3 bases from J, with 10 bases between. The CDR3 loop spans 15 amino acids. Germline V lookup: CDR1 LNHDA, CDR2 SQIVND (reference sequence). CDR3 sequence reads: CASSIGENFNQPQHF. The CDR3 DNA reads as TGTGCCAGTAGTATAGGAGAGAACTTCAATCAGCCCCAGCATTTT.

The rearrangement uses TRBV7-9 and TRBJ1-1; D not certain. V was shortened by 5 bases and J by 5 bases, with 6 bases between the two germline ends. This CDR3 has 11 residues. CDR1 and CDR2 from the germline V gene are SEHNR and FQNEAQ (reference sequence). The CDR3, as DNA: TGTGCCAGCAGCGCACAGACTGAAGCTTTCTTT. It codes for CASSAQTEAFF.

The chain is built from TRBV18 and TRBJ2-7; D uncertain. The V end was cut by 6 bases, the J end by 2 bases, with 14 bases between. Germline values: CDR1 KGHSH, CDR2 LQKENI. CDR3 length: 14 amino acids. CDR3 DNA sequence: TGTGCCAGCTCTCCGGACGGACGCCCCTACGAGCAGTACTTC. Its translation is CASSPDGRPYEQYF.

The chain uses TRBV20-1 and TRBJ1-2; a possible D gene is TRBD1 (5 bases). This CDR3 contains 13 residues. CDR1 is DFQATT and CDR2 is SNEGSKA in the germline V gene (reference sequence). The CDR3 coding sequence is TGCAGCCCGAATCCCGACAGACTCTATGGCTACACCTTC. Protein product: CSPNPDRLYGYTF.

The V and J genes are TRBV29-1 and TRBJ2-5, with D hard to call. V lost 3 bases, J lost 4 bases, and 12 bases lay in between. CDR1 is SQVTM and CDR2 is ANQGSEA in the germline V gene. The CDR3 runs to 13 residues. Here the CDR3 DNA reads TGCAGCGTTGAGGTGTCGGCAGTAGAGACCCAGTACTTC. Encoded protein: CSVEVSAVETQYF. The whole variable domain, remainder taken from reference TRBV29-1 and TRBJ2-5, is SAVISQKPSRDICQRGTSLTIQCQVDSQVTMMFWYRQQPGQSLTLIATANQGSEATYESGFVIDKFPISRPNLTFSTLTVSNMSPEDSSIYLCSVEVSAVETQYFGPGTRLLVL.

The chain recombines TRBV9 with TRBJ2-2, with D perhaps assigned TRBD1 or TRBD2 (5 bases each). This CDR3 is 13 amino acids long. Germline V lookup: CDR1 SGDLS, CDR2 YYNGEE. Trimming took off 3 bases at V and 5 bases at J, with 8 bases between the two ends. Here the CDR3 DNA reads TGTGCCAGCAGCGCCGGGACGACCGGGGAGCTGTTTTTT. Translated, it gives CASSAGTTGELFF.

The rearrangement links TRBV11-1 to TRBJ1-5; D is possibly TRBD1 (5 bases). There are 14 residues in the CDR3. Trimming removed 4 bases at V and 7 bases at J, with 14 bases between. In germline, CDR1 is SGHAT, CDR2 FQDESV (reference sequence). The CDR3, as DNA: TGTGCCAGCAGCTCGCCGGGACCGGGCCAGCCCCAGCATTTT. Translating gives CASSSPGPGQPQHF.